The TCR beta chain under discussion was sequenced for a study of T cell responses to AZD1222 COVID-19 vaccine. The CDR3 loop spans 15 amino acids. Trimming removed 4 bases from V and 5 bases from J; junction bases left unmatched: 7. Germline CDR1 reads SGHVS; CDR2 reads FQNEAQ. Method: immunoSEQ multiplex PCR; TCRdb's copy keeps in-frame clones and lacks some. The data hold around 170,000 clones, with nearly 95% observed a single time. Findings of the study overall: Spike-specific TCR breadth and depth both grew after two AZD1222 doses. Only a handful of AZD1222 recipients tested seropositive at baseline. The reported proportion of spike-specific TCRs targeting unmutated variant regions was nearly half.

Comments on this clone: Its antigen is currently unknown.

The sequenced sample was peripheral blood, obtained 28 days after the second AZD1222 dose. The origin of this receptor is an adult who received the AZD1222 COVID-19 vaccine. This sequence joins TRBV7-8 and TRBJ2-5; 10 bases align to TRBD1. CDR3 nucleotides: TGTGCCAGCAGCTCGGACAGGGGGTATATGGAGACCCAGTACTTC. Its protein is CASSSDRGYMETQYF.